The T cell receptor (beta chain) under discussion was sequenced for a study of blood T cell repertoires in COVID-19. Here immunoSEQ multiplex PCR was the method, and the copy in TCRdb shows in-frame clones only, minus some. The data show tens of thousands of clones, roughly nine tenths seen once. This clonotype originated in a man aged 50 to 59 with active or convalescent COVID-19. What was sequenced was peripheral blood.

Written as DNA, the CDR3 is TGCAGTGCTAGTTATCGGGTCGGGACAGATACGCAGTATTTT. Translation gives CSASYRVGTDTQYF. The gene calls are TRBV20-1 and TRBJ2-3, with D hard to call. Looked up from germline, CDR1 is DFQATT and CDR2 is SNEGSKA (reference sequence). Deletions cut 3 bases from V and 3 bases from J, with 13 bases between. The length of the CDR3 is 14 residues.